The next 14 T cell receptor beta chains were all read from a single sample in a study of regulatory T cells in long-lasting Graves disease. The authors built TCR beta libraries using iRepertoire HTBI primers and Arm-PCR of CDR3 regions. In TCRdb, the multiplex PCR reads were re-called with MiXCR into one record per CDR3 protein. The sample has 400,000 to 550,000 distinct CDR3 sequences, 14% to 15% seen once. Time point defined: newly diagnosed GD, antithyroid drugs for less than 3 months. Researchers made the TCR library from RNA that was extracted from PBMCs. Another study also made use of these data, one on T cells in Graves' hyperthyroidism and ophthalmopathy.

The sequences come from peripheral blood mononuclear cells (PBMCs), collected at new diagnosis, from a patient treated with antithyroid drugs. These receptors were collected from a woman aged 25 to 39 with Graves disease.

This chain connects TRBV5-6 to TRBJ2-1; 10 nucleotides match TRBD2. Germline CDR1 is SGHDT and CDR2 is YYEEEE. The V gene end was trimmed by 2 bases and the J gene end by 6 bases; junction bases not matched to a gene: 2. CDR3 length equals 14 residues. CDR3 nucleotide sequence: TGTGCCAGCAGCTTCCTAGCGGGAGTCAATGAGCAGTTCTTC. Protein: CASSFLAGVNEQFF. The full variable domain, rest sourced from reference TRBV5-6 and TRBJ2-1, is DAGVTQSPTHLIKTRGQQVTLRCSPKSGHDTVSWYQQALGQGPQFIFQYYEEEERQRGNFPDRFSGHQFPNYSSELNVNALLLGDSALYLCASSFLAGVNEQFFGPGTRLTVL.

This clonotype appeared many times. The chain couples TRBV7-2 to TRBJ2-5, with 7 bases that match TRBD2. Germline trimming cut 1 base from V and 5 bases from J; bases unmatched to any gene: 7. Germline V gene lookup returns CDR1 SGHTA and CDR2 FQGNSA. The CDR3 has 15 residues. The CDR3 here is CASSLDGGSYETQYF. For the CDR3, the DNA is TGTGCCAGCAGCTTAGACGGCGGGAGTTACGAGACCCAGTACTTC.

In its sample, this clonotype was seen many times. The V gene is TRBV3-1, the J gene TRBJ2-5, with D unresolved. V lost 3 bases and J lost 4, with 15 bases in between. Germline V gene data show CDR1 as LGHDT and CDR2 as YNNKEL (reference sequence). This CDR3 has 15 residues. Here the CDR3 reads CASSQLSFGRETQYF. The DNA for the CDR3 is TGTGCCAGCAGCCAGTTGTCGTTCGGGCGAGAGACCCAGTACTTC.

This clonotype was picked up many times. The rearrangement uses TRBV12-3 or TRBV12-4 and TRBJ1-5; 7 positions agree with TRBD1. The CDR3 contains 14 residues. The junction had 5 bases not matched to a gene; V was cut back by 6 bases and J by 3 bases. As DNA, the CDR3 is TGTGCCAGCAGAAAAGGGACAGTCAATCAGCCCCAGCATTTT. Its translation: CASRKGTVNQPQHF.

This clonotype was counted at least ten times. V and J are TRBV2 and TRBJ2-3, with TRBD2 identical over 9 bases. V was clipped by 6 bases and J by 2 bases; unmatched bases: 6. CDR1 is SNHLY and CDR2 is FYNNEI in the germline V gene. The CDR3 spans 15 residues. Here the CDR3 reads CASRISGSITDTQYF. The CDR3 bases are TGTGCCAGCAGAATTAGCGGGAGTATCACAGATACGCAGTATTTT.

In this sample, this clonotype turned up a few times. This chain connects TRBV6-1 to TRBJ2-7; a possible D gene is TRBD2 (5 bases). Per the germline V gene, CDR1 is MNHNS and CDR2 is SASEGT. This CDR3 has 12 amino acids. V lost 7 bases, J lost 7 bases, and 14 bases lay in between. The CDR3 here is CASISPTGEQYF. Written as DNA, the CDR3 is TGTGCCAGCATTTCACCCACGGGGGAGCAGTACTTC.

At least ten counts were recorded for this clonotype. The chain is built from TRBV24-1 and TRBJ2-1, with D unclear. Per the germline V gene, CDR1 is KGHDR and CDR2 is SFDVKD. Trimming pared 3 bases from V and 4 bases from J, leaving 6 bases between. The length of the CDR3 is 13 residues. In DNA, the CDR3 is TGTGCCACCAGTGATGGCTTTTACAATGAGCAGTTCTTC. Translation gives CATSDGFYNEQFF.

The gene calls are TRBV2 and TRBJ2-1; 16 nucleotides align to TRBD2. The CDR3 runs to 19 residues. V was pared by 7 bases and J by 0 bases, with 9 bases of the junction left unmatched. CDR1 and CDR2 from the germline V gene are SNHLY and FYNNEI. The CDR3, as DNA: TGTGCCAGCATTCAGGGACTAGCGGGAGGGAAGAGCTCCTACAATGAGCAGTTCTTC. Protein sequence: CASIQGLAGGKSSYNEQFF.

This clonotype was counted between two and nine times. Written as DNA, the CDR3 is TGCGCCAGCAGTGAGCTCGCTAGCGGGAGGAACGAGCAGTACTTC. Translation gives CASSELASGRNEQYF. V usage is TRBV10-2 and J usage is TRBJ2-7, with 11 bases aligning to TRBD2. Germline V lookup: CDR1 WSHSY, CDR2 SAAADI. Trimming cost V 2 bases and J 5 bases; bases outside gene matches: 5. The CDR3 sequence is 15 residues long.

The chain employs TRBV6-5 and TRBJ2-7, with 10 bases fitting TRBD2. The length of the CDR3 is 14 residues. The V gene end was trimmed by 3 bases and the J gene end by 6 bases; junction bases not matched to a gene: 5. Germline V gene lookup returns CDR1 MNHEY and CDR2 SVGAGI. CDR3 sequence reads: CASSYSGRYLEQYF. The CDR3 coding sequence is TGTGCCAGCAGTTATAGCGGGAGGTACCTCGAGCAGTACTTC.

This clonotype was seen ten or more times. This chain uses TRBV6-2 or TRBV6-3 with TRBJ2-1, with a weak D call TRBD1 (6 bases). V shed 0 bases and J shed 8 bases, with 17 bases lying between them. The CDR3 sequence is 16 residues long. Germline-derived CDR1 and CDR2 are MNHEY and SVGEGT. Here the CDR3 reads CASSYSIQGKHDEQFF. In DNA, the CDR3 is TGTGCCAGCAGTTACTCGATTCAGGGGAAACACGATGAGCAGTTCTTC.

A few counts support this clonotype. The rearrangement uses TRBV24-1 and TRBJ1-2; TRBD1 agrees at 9 bases. Germline V gene data show CDR1 as KGHDR and CDR2 as SFDVKD. The CDR3 sequence is 15 residues long. Trimming took 6 bases from V and 3 from J; bases not matched to a gene: 7. Written as DNA, the CDR3 is TGTGCCACCAGTCCCGGGACAGGGCTTGACTATGGCTACACCTTC. It translates to CATSPGTGLDYGYTF.

A few counts support this clonotype. This chain uses TRBV6-1 with TRBJ1-1; D not resolved. The CDR3 sequence is 12 residues long. Germline V CDR1 and CDR2: MNHNS, SASEGT. CDR3 sequence (DNA): TGTGAAACCCGGGCCTCAGCCGGCGAAGCTTTCTTT. Translation gives CETRASAGEAFF.

The chain uses TRBV29-1 and TRBJ2-2; no firm D call. V lost 4 bases, J lost 4 bases, and 13 bases lay in between. Germline CDR1 reads SQVTM; CDR2 reads ANQGSEA. There are 14 residues in the CDR3. CDR3 DNA: TGCAGCGTTGGGGATATCACTACCACCGGGGAGCTGTTTTTT. Amino acids: CSVGDITTTGELFF.